The 23 T cell receptor beta chains listed next were all sequenced from one sample in a study of vaccination effects on CD4 cells after COVID-19. For these TCRs, the target antigens are not known. Researchers isolated CD4+ T cells once 9 to 11 days of culture had elapsed. The protocol was immunoSEQ multiplex PCR, while the TCRdb copy is restricted to in-frame clones and leaves out a portion. The data contain 30,000 to 40,000 clones, more than 75% of them singletons. The sequencing used CD4+ T cells from PBMCs cultured without peptide, collected before COVID-19 vaccination. The receptors here all came from a human donor who received a COVID-19 vaccine.

The V call is TRBV7-9, the J call TRBJ2-5; D remains ambiguous. V lost 6 bases and J lost 2, with 10 bases in between. The CDR3 sequence is 13 residues long. Germline V gives CDR1 SEHNR, CDR2 FQNEAQ (reference sequence). The CDR3 loop is CASSRAHQETQYF. In DNA form, the CDR3 reads TGTGCCAGCAGTCGGGCCCATCAAGAGACCCAGTACTTC. Using reference TRBV7-9 and TRBJ2-5 for the parts outside the CDR3, the full variable domain is DTGVSQNPRHKITKRGQNVTFRCDPISEHNRLYWYRQTLGQGPEFLTYFQNEAQLEKSRLLSDRFSAERPKGSFSTLEIQRTEQGDSAMYLCASSRAHQETQYFGPGTRLLVL.

The chain joins TRBV6-5 to TRBJ2-7; D possibly corresponds to TRBD2 (5 bases). V lost 6 bases and J 2 bases, leaving 14 bases between the germline ends. Germline CDR1 reads MNHEY; CDR2 reads SVGAGI. The CDR3 is 14 residues long. CDR3 protein: CASSKAVGAYEQYV. The CDR3 DNA follows: TGTGCCAGCAGCAAGGCGGTGGGAGCCTACGAGCAGTACGTC.

The rearrangement links TRBV12-5 to TRBJ1-5, with D hard to call. V gave up 7 bases and J gave up 4 bases, with 8 bases separating them. This CDR3 comprises 12 residues. Germline values: CDR1 LGHNT, CDR2 FRNRAP. The DNA for the CDR3 is TGTGCTAGTGCCGATACGAATCAGCCCCAGCATTTT. This sequence encodes CASADTNQPQHF.

CDR3 nucleotide sequence: TGCGCCAGCAGCCAGGGACAGGGCACTGAAGCTTTCTTT. Encoded protein: CASSQGQGTEAFF. V gene TRBV4-1 combines with J gene TRBJ1-1, with 9 bases aligning to TRBD1. The CDR3 runs 13 residues. V gave up 3 bases and J gave up 4 bases; unmatched junction bases: 0. Germline lookup yields CDR1 MGHRA and CDR2 YSYEKL.

CDR3 sequence (DNA): TGCGCCAGCAGCTGGACGCCCGTGGGACGGGAGGCCCTCCACTTT. Amino acid sequence: CASSWTPVGREALHF. V and J are TRBV5-1 and TRBJ1-6; tentatively, D is TRBD1 (5 bases). V gave up 3 bases and J gave up 14 bases, with 21 bases separating them. This CDR3 is 15 amino acids long. CDR1 and CDR2 (germline): SGHRS, YFSETQ.

The chain carries TRBV6-1 and TRBJ2-7; D may be TRBD1 (5 bases). Trimming cost V 0 bases and J 1 base, with 16 bases left between them. Germline CDR1 reads MNHNS; CDR2 reads SASEGT. The CDR3 sequence is 17 residues long. The CDR3 DNA sequence: TGTGCCAGCAGTGAAGCGCAAAGGGGCGTTGTGTCCTACGAGCAGTACGTC. Amino acid sequence: CASSEAQRGVVSYEQYV.

The rearrangement links TRBV12-2 to TRBJ1-3. TRBV12-2 represents a pseudogene. The length of the CDR3 is 18 residues. The CDR3 DNA reads TGTGCAAGTCGCATAAGAAGGGTTGACAGGGAGGGCGGAAACACCATATATTTT. It specifies CASRIRRVDREGGNTIYF.

The chain carries TRBV25-1 and TRBJ2-1; D may correspond to TRBD1 or TRBD2 (5 bases each). This CDR3 is built from 14 residues. The V gene lost 5 bases and the J gene lost 9 bases, with 17 bases spanning the gap. CDR1 and CDR2 from the germline V gene are MGHDK and SYGVNS. CDR3 coding DNA: TGTGCCAGCAGTCCTCCCGGGACCCGATCTGAGCAGTTCTTC. Amino acid sequence: CASSPPGTRSEQFF.

The chain is built from TRBV5-4 and TRBJ2-3; 7 bases agree with TRBD1. CDR1 SGHNT and CDR2 YYREEE come from the germline V gene (reference sequence). This CDR3 is built from 14 residues. Unmatched junction bases numbered 4, after V lost 4 bases and J lost 2 bases. The CDR3 spells CASSSRGFTDTQYF. CDR3 nucleotide sequence: TGTGCCAGCAGCAGCAGGGGGTTCACAGATACGCAGTATTTT. The full variable domain, completed using reference TRBV5-4 and TRBJ2-3, is ETGVTQSPTHLIKTRGQQVTLRCSSQSGHNTVSWYQQALGQGPQFIFQYYREEENGRGNFPPRFSGLQFPNYSSELNVNALELDDSALYLCASSSRGFTDTQYFGPGTRLTVL.

The chain has TRBV23-1 and TRBJ1-2, with 8 bases lining up with TRBD1. TRBV23-1 is designated an ORF whose function remains uncertain. V lost 3 bases to trimming and J lost 6 bases; unmatched junction nucleotides: 18. CDR3 length: 18 amino acids. In DNA form, the CDR3 reads TGCGCCAGCAGTCATTCGGGCCGGCCGGGACAGGAAGAAGATGGCTACACCTTC. Amino acid sequence: CASSHSGRPGQEEDGYTF.

The gene calls are TRBV24-1 and TRBJ2-5, with D unclear. V dropped 1 base and J dropped 5 bases, with 4 bases sitting between them. Germline V gives CDR1 KGHDR, CDR2 SFDVKD. The CDR3 sequence is 12 residues long. CDR3 sequence (DNA): TGTGCCACCAGTGATTTTGGGGAGACCCAGTACTTC. Translated: CATSDFGETQYF.

DNA of the CDR3: TGTGCCAGCAGCCTAGGACTAGCGGAGACAGATACGCAGTATTTT. It encodes CASSLGLAETDTQYF. V gene TRBV9 combines with J gene TRBJ2-3; TRBD2 matches 10 bases. V lost 4 bases and J lost 3; bases outside the gene matches: 5. The germline gives CDR1 SGDLS, CDR2 YYNGEE. The CDR3 extends over 15 amino acids.

The V call is TRBV6-2 or TRBV6-3, the J call TRBJ1-5; 8 bases fit TRBD1. The CDR3 is 15 residues long. V lost 4 bases, J lost 3 bases, and 5 bases stayed unmatched. CDR1 and CDR2 (germline): MNHEY, SVGEGT. The CDR3 DNA is TGTGCCAGCAGTTCCTTGGACAGGGTCAATCAGCCCCAGCATTTT. It specifies CASSSLDRVNQPQHF.

The count of this clone is one. This chain links TRBV10-2 with TRBJ2-7, with D perhaps TRBD1 or TRBD2 (5 bases each). Trimming pared 0 bases from V and 2 bases from J, leaving 14 bases between. CDR1 and CDR2 (germline): WSHSY, SAAADI. The CDR3 contains 16 residues. CDR3 amino acids: CASSESGTPLTYEQYV. CDR3 sequence (DNA): TGCGCCAGCAGTGAGTCGGGGACCCCCCTAACCTACGAGCAGTACGTC.

The V and J genes are TRBV21-1 and TRBJ1-5. TRBV21-1 is annotated as a pseudogene. The CDR3 loop spans 13 amino acids. The chain's CDR3 is CASSKMENQPQHF. The CDR3 DNA follows: TGTGCCAGCAGCAAAATGGAGAATCAGCCCCAGCATTTT.

The CDR3 here is CSASGQEKNIQYF. DNA of the CDR3: TGCAGTGCTAGTGGCCAGGAGAAAAACATTCAGTACTTC. This chain links TRBV20-1 with TRBJ2-4; D call uncertain. The V end was cut by 3 bases, the J end by 4 bases, with 10 bases between. Germline V gene data show CDR1 as DFQATT and CDR2 as SNEGSKA (reference sequence). The CDR3 sequence is 13 residues long.

The rearrangement uses TRBV28 and TRBJ1-6, with a tentative D call TRBD1 (6 bases). The CDR3 sequence is 15 residues long. Germline CDR1 reads MDHEN; CDR2 reads SYDVKM. Trimming left V 3 bases short and J 5 bases short, with 11 bases between. The CDR3 DNA is TGTGCCAGCAGTTTCGGGACATACAATAATTCACCCCTCCACTTT. Translating gives CASSFGTYNNSPLHF.

The chain joins TRBV12-3 or TRBV12-4 to TRBJ2-5; D remains unclear. Trimming cost V 2 bases and J 0 bases, with 4 bases left between them. The CDR3 covers 13 residues. CDR3 DNA: TGTGCCAGCAGTTTAAGGCACCAAGAGACCCAGTACTTC. Translating gives CASSLRHQETQYF.

In this sample, this clone turned up a few times. The genes are TRBV27 and TRBJ2-3; tentative D call: TRBD2 (6 bases). From germline, CDR1 is MNHEY and CDR2 SMNVEV (reference sequence). This CDR3 is built from 14 residues. Trimming pared 10 bases from V and 2 bases from J, leaving 16 bases between. The CDR3 nucleotides read TGTGCCACCTCCGGGACTGGAATCACAGATACGCAGTATTTT. Protein: CATSGTGITDTQYF.

V gene TRBV7-2 combines with J gene TRBJ1-2, with 7 bases matching TRBD1. The CDR3 contains 15 residues. Trimming at V came to 5 bases and at J to 6 bases, leaving 12 bases not matched to a gene. Germline lookup yields CDR1 SGHTA and CDR2 FQGNSA. The CDR3 bases are TGTGCCAGCAGCCGGCGACAGGGTGGATCGGATGGCTACACCTTC. Translating gives CASSRRQGGSDGYTF.

The V call is TRBV3-1 (or the pseudogene TRBV3-2), the J call TRBJ2-3; 15 nucleotides match TRBD2. Germline loops: CDR1 LGHDT, CDR2 YNNKEL (reference sequence). J gave up 4 bases and V 0 bases, and 11 bases lay outside the gene matches. CDR3 length: 20 residues. CDR3 in amino acids: CASSQEVTGLAGGPPDTQYF. For the CDR3, the DNA is TGTGCCAGCAGCCAAGAGGTGACTGGACTAGCGGGGGGGCCCCCAGATACGCAGTATTTT.

The rearrangement links TRBV9 to TRBJ2-5; D is possibly TRBD2 (6 bases). Per the germline V gene, CDR1 is SGDLS and CDR2 is YYNGEE. V was shortened by 0 bases and J by 5 bases, with 11 bases between the two germline ends. CDR3 length equals 14 residues. The DNA of the CDR3 is TGTGCCAGCAGCGTAGAAATTGGGGGGGAGACCCAGTACTTC. Translated: CASSVEIGGETQYF.

The genes are TRBV19 and TRBJ1-4; 7 bases fit TRBD1. The CDR3 contains 13 residues. CDR1 and CDR2 from the germline V gene are LNHDA and SQIVND (reference sequence). V trimming: 4 bases; J trimming: 8 bases; junction bases outside the gene matches: 4. The CDR3 sequence is CASSTGGSEKLFF. CDR3 bases: TGTGCCAGTAGTACAGGGGGAAGCGAAAAACTGTTTTTT.